One T cell receptor beta chain is described in this entry. Its target is unknown. These data are taken from a study of vaccination effects on CD4 cells after COVID-19. V lost 7 bases, J lost 11 bases, and 15 bases lay in between. CDR1 is SQVTM and CDR2 is ANQGSEA in the germline V gene. The CDR3 is 12 amino acids. Sequencing used immunoSEQ multiplex PCR; TCRdb keeps in-frame clones, though not all of them. Of 55,000 or so clones in the sample, around 70% were seen once. Before sequencing, viral peptide pools were used by the ViraFEST assay to expand antigen-specific CD4+ T cells. Around day 10 of culture, CD4+ T cells were separated out. The healthy vaccine recipients, who had no prior SARS-CoV-2 infection, showed negative nucleocapsid antibodies.

This sequence was found in a human donor who received a COVID-19 vaccine. J is TRBJ1-6 and V is TRBV29-1; D possibly corresponds to TRBD1 (5 bases). The sample here was CD4+ T cells from PBMCs cultured with SARS-CoV-2 spike peptides, taken before COVID-19 vaccination. The CDR3 sequence: CSGGSNPPPLHF. CDR3 coding DNA: TGCAGCGGGGGGTCTAATCCACCACCCCTCCACTTT.